The present TCR beta chain was sequenced within a study of monozygotic twins with inflammatory bowel disease. Study-level results: Healthy co-twins exceeded IBD patients in TCRbeta diversity as measured by inverse Simpson.

Concerning this clonotype: Its target is unknown.

Whole blood that had not undergone T cell sorting provided the isolated total RNA. For every sample, eight separate reactions were used to make cDNA. Two nested PCRs, run for roughly 16 and 10 cycles, were applied to TCRalpha and TCRbeta cDNA. TCRdb derives one entry per CDR3 protein from the 5' RACE reads, leaving out DNA. In all, the sample yields 310,000 or so distinct CDR3 sequences. The CDR3 sequence is 13 residues long. Sequenced input: blood. This TCR was recovered from a human donor with ulcerative colitis or Crohn's disease, or a healthy co-twin of an affected twin (not recorded which). V gene TRBV12-3 or TRBV12-4 combines with J gene TRBJ1-5. CDR3 region: CASSLVGGQPQHF.